The entry below describes one T cell receptor beta chain. No antigen is known for it. Trimming removed 7 bases at V and 1 base at J, with 10 bases between. This CDR3 is built from 13 residues. Germline assignment: CDR1 MDHEN and CDR2 SYDVKM. This sample was taken from a study of response to subunit inactivated influenza vaccine. Findings of the study overall: Seasonal influenza vaccination, on each occasion, was suggested by the authors to recruit few new T cells.

One entry per CDR3 protein results from TCRdb running MiXCR on the RT-PCR reads. The sample has about 800,000 distinct CDR3 sequences, 20% to 25% seen once; the top ten hold about 9.4%. This specimen consisted of PBMCs from blood, obtained 5 days after vaccination. J is TRBJ1-2 and V is TRBV28; TRBD1 is a possible D gene (5 bases). This receptor was identified in a man aged 50 or older who received an inactivated influenza vaccine. CDR3 residues: CASTRGFNYGYTF. The CDR3 DNA sequence: TGTGCCAGCACTAGGGGTTTTAACTATGGCTACACCTTC.